The 28 T cell receptor beta chains presented below share a single source sample, sequenced in a study of cytomegalovirus exposure and HLA in healthy donors. The PCR ran on 60 Vbeta and 13 Jbeta primers. Sequencing was performed with immunoSEQ multiplex PCR; in TCRdb, only in-frame clones are kept and a portion is missing. The table includes some 120,000 clones, around 74% detected once. Sequencing was performed on PBMCs. These receptors were obtained from a woman between 18 and 29 years old in good health and CMV-seronegative.

The chain joins TRBV18 to TRBJ1-1; D perhaps matches TRBD1 (6 bases). CDR1 and CDR2 (germline): KGHSH, LQKENI. The CDR3 has 15 residues. V lost 5 bases and J lost 0, with 13 bases in between. The chain's CDR3 is CASSNSGAVNTEAFF. The CDR3 DNA follows: TGTGCCAGCTCAAACTCAGGGGCGGTGAACACTGAAGCTTTCTTT.

This clone has just one count. The rearrangement links TRBV5-8 to TRBJ2-3, with D possibly TRBD1 on 5 matching bases. Germline-derived CDR1 and CDR2 are SGHTS and YDEGEE. This CDR3 comprises 15 residues. Trimming shortened V by 2 bases and J by 4 bases, and 14 bases separated the two germline ends. The CDR3 reads CASSFPQGKSDTQYF. CDR3 sequence (DNA): TGTGCCAGCAGCTTCCCCCAGGGCAAGTCAGATACGCAGTATTTT.

The V call is TRBV5-1, the J call TRBJ2-1, with a weak D call TRBD1 (9 bases). The CDR3 is 21 amino acids. The germline CDR1 and CDR2 sequences are SGHRS and YFSETQ. The V end was cut by 0 bases, the J end by 0 bases, with 25 bases between. The chain's CDR3 is CASSLARTGDPRGGSYNEQFF. The CDR3 DNA reads as TGCGCCAGCAGCTTGGCCCGGACAGGGGATCCCCGGGGGGGCTCCTACAATGAGCAGTTCTTC. Based on the CDR3 plus reference TRBV5-1 and TRBJ2-1, the full variable domain is KAGVTQTPRYLIKTRGQQVTLSCSPISGHRSVSWYQQTPGQGLQFLFEYFSETQRNKGNFPGRFSGRQFSNSRSEMNVSTLELGDSALYLCASSLARTGDPRGGSYNEQFFGPGTRLTVL.

The chain couples TRBV7-9 to TRBJ2-1; 7 nucleotides line up with TRBD2. CDR3 length equals 16 residues. From germline, CDR1 is SEHNR and CDR2 FQNEAQ (reference sequence). V gave up 2 bases and J gave up 1 base; unmatched junction bases: 5. Written as DNA, the CDR3 is TGTGCCAGCAGCTTAAGGGAGGGACCATCCTACAATGAGCAGTTCTTC. Amino acids: CASSLREGPSYNEQFF. The full variable domain, rest sourced from reference TRBV7-9 and TRBJ2-1, is DTGVSQNPRHKITKRGQNVTFRCDPISEHNRLYWYRQTLGQGPEFLTYFQNEAQLEKSRLLSDRFSAERPKGSFSTLEIQRTEQGDSAMYLCASSLREGPSYNEQFFGPGTRLTVL.

Here the CDR3 DNA reads TGTGCCAGTATAAACACCCGGAGAGGCAATCAGCCCCAGCATTTT. Residues: CASINTRRGNQPQHF. This sequence joins TRBV19 and TRBJ1-5; D not resolved. This CDR3 is built from 15 residues. Trimming removed 7 bases at V and 2 bases at J, with 15 bases between. Germline lookup yields CDR1 LNHDA and CDR2 SQIVND (reference sequence).

This clone has a handful of counts. The rearrangement links TRBV7-9 to TRBJ1-2; 8 positions agree with TRBD1. The CDR3 has 14 residues. V dropped 1 base and J dropped 7; count of bases not matched to a gene: 5. The germline V gene has CDR1 SEHNR and CDR2 FQNEAQ (reference sequence). The DNA for the CDR3 is TGTGCCAGCAGCTTAGGCCGGACAGGGACTGGCTACACCTTC. Its protein is CASSLGRTGTGYTF.

DNA for the CDR3: TGTGCCAGCAGTCATCATGCCTACGAGCAGTACTTC. Amino acid sequence: CASSHHAYEQYF. V gene TRBV11-2 combines with J gene TRBJ2-7; D is ambiguous. V lost 6 bases and J 2 bases, leaving 8 bases between the germline ends. This CDR3 is 12 amino acids long. Germline CDR1 reads SGHAT; CDR2 reads FQNNGV.

The chain combines TRBV19 with TRBJ1-5; D is possibly TRBD1 (5 bases). The V end lost 7 bases, the J end lost 1 base, and 11 bases lay between the germline ends. The CDR3 extends over 14 amino acids. CDR1 is LNHDA and CDR2 is SQIVND in the germline V gene (reference sequence). The CDR3 region is CASMAGGSNQPQHF. CDR3 DNA: TGTGCCAGTATGGCGGGGGGGAGCAATCAGCCCCAGCATTTT.

The chain links TRBV2 to TRBJ1-3; D is perhaps TRBD1 (5 bases). Germline-derived CDR1 and CDR2 are SNHLY and FYNNEI. The V gene lost 7 bases and the J gene lost 0 bases, with 19 bases spanning the gap. CDR3 length: 17 amino acids. The CDR3 loop is CASKGRGKGSSGNTIYF. The CDR3 DNA is TGTGCCAGCAAGGGGAGGGGTAAAGGGAGCTCTGGAAACACCATATATTTT.

The sample holds one count of this clone. The chain joins TRBV7-9 to TRBJ2-2; a possible D gene is TRBD2 (6 bases). Trimming took 5 bases from V and 2 from J, leaving 12 bases between them. The CDR3 is 15 amino acids. Per germline, CDR1 SEHNR and CDR2 FQNEAQ (reference sequence). The CDR3 sequence: CASSLRDFNTGELFF. CDR3 bases: TGTGCCAGCAGCCTCCGGGACTTTAACACCGGGGAGCTGTTTTTT.

This rearrangement joins TRBV28 to TRBJ1-5; TRBD1 is a possible D gene (5 bases). The CDR3 totals 14 residues. Trimming left V 2 bases short and J 9 bases short, with 14 bases between. In germline, CDR1 is MDHEN, CDR2 SYDVKM. Here the CDR3 DNA reads TGTGCCAGCAGTTTAAGACAGTCACGATCGCCCCAGCATTTT. Translating gives CASSLRQSRSPQHF.

The rearrangement uses TRBV6-1 and TRBJ2-4, with TRBD1 as a possible D gene (7 bases). The CDR3 has 19 amino acids. Germline assignment: CDR1 MNHNS and CDR2 SASEGT. The V gene lost 3 bases and the J gene lost 2 bases, with 23 bases spanning the gap. CDR3 nucleotide sequence: TGTGCCAGCAGTGACCACCCCATAACGACAGGGAGGTCCAAAAACATTCAGTACTTC. Protein sequence: CASSDHPITTGRSKNIQYF.

This clone was seen more than once but under ten times. The chain links TRBV28 to TRBJ1-2; 7 bases align to TRBD1. V shed 6 bases and J 5 bases; nucleotides not matched to a gene: 6. Germline V gene lookup returns CDR1 MDHEN and CDR2 SYDVKM. The CDR3 has 13 amino acids. CDR3 in amino acids: CASRPGQSYGYTF. Written as DNA, the CDR3 is TGTGCCAGCAGGCCGGGACAGTCTTATGGCTACACCTTC.

The chain's CDR3 is CASSFRTGPYEQYF. The CDR3 coding sequence is TGTGCCAGCAGTTTTAGGACAGGGCCCTACGAGCAGTACTTC. The V and J genes are TRBV28 and TRBJ2-7; 8 bases line up with TRBD1. Germline V gene data show CDR1 as MDHEN and CDR2 as SYDVKM. The CDR3 has 14 residues. J gave up 2 bases and V 3 bases, and 3 bases lay outside the gene matches.

The chain uses TRBV19 and TRBJ1-6; possible D gene TRBD1, 6 bases. The length of the CDR3 is 15 residues. Germline CDR1 and CDR2: LNHDA and SQIVND (reference sequence). V lost 5 bases and J lost 7, with 15 bases in between. CDR3 protein: CASSSSTGTNSPLHF. For the CDR3, the DNA is TGTGCCAGTAGTTCTTCGACAGGTACGAATTCACCCCTCCACTTT. Drawing the rest from reference TRBV19 and TRBJ1-6, the complete variable domain is DGGITQSPKYLFRKEGQNVTLSCEQNLNHDAMYWYRQDPGQGLRLIYYSQIVNDFQKGDIAEGYSVSREKKESFPLTVTSAQKNPTAFYLCASSSSTGTNSPLHFGNGTRLTVT.

The genes are TRBV30 and TRBJ2-3, with a tentative D call TRBD1 (5 bases). Per the germline V gene, CDR1 is GTSNPN and CDR2 is SVGIG (reference sequence). CDR3 length: 12 amino acids. Trimming pared 5 bases from V and 3 bases from J, leaving 9 bases between. CDR3 in DNA: TGTGCCTGGGCTCAGGGAACAGATACGCAGTATTTT. This sequence encodes CAWAQGTDTQYF.

The chain joins TRBV11-2 to TRBJ1-6, with a possible D match to TRBD1 (6 bases). Germline CDR1 reads SGHAT; CDR2 reads FQNNGV. The length of the CDR3 is 17 residues. Trimming took off 2 bases at V and 0 bases at J, with 11 bases between the two ends. CDR3: CASSLRQASSYNSPLHF. The CDR3 bases are TGTGCCAGCAGCTTAAGACAGGCAAGCTCCTATAATTCACCCCTCCACTTT.

This rearrangement joins TRBV29-1 to TRBJ1-1, with a weak D call TRBD1 (5 bases). Germline assignment: CDR1 SQVTM and CDR2 ANQGSEA. Trimming removed 4 bases from V and 9 bases from J, with 18 bases in between. This CDR3 contains 13 residues. As DNA, the CDR3 is TGCAGCGTTGTCCCTATCGGCGGGGCTCAAGCTTTCTTT. This codes for CSVVPIGGAQAFF. The whole variable domain, filled in from reference TRBV29-1 and TRBJ1-1, reads SAVISQKPSRDICQRGTSLTIQCQVDSQVTMMFWYRQQPGQSLTLIATANQGSEATYESGFVIDKFPISRPNLTFSTLTVSNMSPEDSSIYLCSVVPIGGAQAFFGQGTRLTVV.

This chain links TRBV30 with TRBJ1-1; D possibly corresponds to TRBD1 (6 bases). Trimming removed 0 bases from V and 5 bases from J, with 13 bases in between. Germline V gene lookup returns CDR1 GTSNPN and CDR2 SVGIG (reference sequence). The CDR3 contains 14 residues. The CDR3 protein is CAWSVHRQGTEAFF. DNA for the CDR3: TGTGCCTGGAGTGTACACAGGCAGGGGACTGAAGCTTTCTTT. Full variable domain (missing parts from reference TRBV30 and TRBJ1-1): SQTIHQWPATLVQPVGSPLSLECTVEGTSNPNLYWYRQAAGRGLQLLFYSVGIGQISSEVPQNLSASRPQDRQFILSSKKLLLSDSGFYLCAWSVHRQGTEAFFGQGTRLTVV.

This clone was detected only a few times. DNA of the CDR3: TGTGCCAGCAAACCCGAAACAGGGGTGAACACTGAAGCTTTCTTT. This encodes CASKPETGVNTEAFF. The chain is built from TRBV28 and TRBJ1-1; 7 bases map to TRBD1. The CDR3 totals 15 residues. Germline lookup yields CDR1 MDHEN and CDR2 SYDVKM. With V trimmed by 7 bases and J by 0 bases, 8 bases remained unmatched.

The V gene is TRBV25-1, the J gene TRBJ2-2; 7 bases are shared with TRBD2. V shed 2 bases and J 6 bases; nucleotides not matched to a gene: 9. Per the germline V gene, CDR1 is MGHDK and CDR2 is SYGVNS. This CDR3 is built from 16 residues. Here the CDR3 DNA reads TGTGCCAGCAGTGAACCGGGGGGTCTTTTTTCCGGGGAGCTGTTTTTT. Amino acids: CASSEPGGLFSGELFF.

CDR3 sequence (DNA): TGTGCCATCAGTGATGAGCGGGGGTGGAACGAGCAGTACTTC. Translating it yields CAISDERGWNEQYF. The chain employs TRBV10-3 and TRBJ2-7, with 8 bases that match TRBD2. The CDR3 contains 14 residues. V lost 3 bases, J lost 5 bases, and 6 bases stayed unmatched. Per germline, CDR1 ENHRY and CDR2 SYGVKD.

As regards this clone: The CDR3 end shows no conserved phenylalanine or tryptophan, and so a read error is likely. The rearrangement links TRBV6-6 to TRBJ1-4, with D possibly being TRBD1 (5 bases). V shed 2 bases and J shed 4 bases, with 11 bases lying between them. The CDR3 has 15 amino acids. CDR1 MNHNY and CDR2 SVGAGI come from the germline V gene (reference sequence). DNA for the CDR3: TGTGCCAGCAGTTACGACAGATTTGATAATGAAAAACTGTTTGTT. It translates to CASSYDRFDNEKLFV.

The rearrangement uses TRBV6-6 and TRBJ2-7; 8 positions agree with TRBD1. This CDR3 comprises 14 residues. The germline gives CDR1 MNHNY, CDR2 SVGAGI (reference sequence). Unmatched junction bases numbered 8, after V lost 6 bases and J lost 4 bases. The DNA of the CDR3 is TGTGCCAGCAGAGCTGCAGGGGGCTGGTACGAGCAGTACTTC. Its protein is CASRAAGGWYEQYF.

The J gene is TRBJ2-3, the V gene TRBV19; possibly TRBD1 for D (6 bases). Looked up from germline, CDR1 is LNHDA and CDR2 is SQIVND (reference sequence). V was shortened by 5 bases and J by 0 bases, with 12 bases between the two germline ends. There are 15 residues in the CDR3. Here the CDR3 reads CASSPRTASTDTQYF. CDR3 in DNA: TGTGCCAGTAGTCCGAGGACAGCTAGCACAGATACGCAGTATTTT.

This clone has more than one count but fewer than ten. The chain joins TRBV28 to TRBJ1-1; D ambiguous. This CDR3 contains 13 residues. Germline CDR1 and CDR2: MDHEN and SYDVKM. Trimming shortened V by 7 bases and J by 3 bases, and 12 bases separated the two germline ends. CDR3 nucleotide sequence: TGTGCCAGCATAGCGAGCAGATACACTGAAGCTTTCTTT. This sequence encodes CASIASRYTEAFF.

The CDR3 sequence: CASSLQNRENTEAFF. Here the CDR3 DNA reads TGTGCCAGCAGCTTACAAAACAGGGAGAACACTGAAGCTTTCTTT. V usage is TRBV7-9 and J usage is TRBJ1-1; TRBD1 is a possible D gene (6 bases). The V end lost 2 bases, the J end lost 1 base, and 11 bases lay between the germline ends. Per the germline V gene, CDR1 is SEHNR and CDR2 is FQNEAQ (reference sequence). CDR3 length: 15 residues.

V and J are TRBV4-1 and TRBJ2-3; TRBD2 aligns across 9 bases. This CDR3 contains 21 residues. J was trimmed by 0 bases and V by 3 bases; bases with no gene match: 19. Germline V CDR1 and CDR2: MGHRA, YSYEKL. The CDR3 loop is CASSHPARPPSGETSTDTQYF. The CDR3 DNA sequence: TGCGCCAGCAGCCACCCGGCCCGCCCGCCTAGCGGGGAGACTAGCACAGATACGCAGTATTTT.